One sample yielded the 26 T cell receptor beta chains listed below, sequenced in a study of shared clonotypes between healthy human individuals. Measured with immunoSEQ multiplex PCR; TCRdb has only the in-frame clones, and not every one. The sample lists about 2 million clones, about 95% occurring once. In the naive CD8 group, cells lacked CD45RO and were positively selected for CCR7, so terminally differentiated effector memory CD45RA+ cells were left out. Sequenced sample: naive CD8+ T cells sorted from blood. The receptors derive from a man younger than 30 in good health.

The chain recombines TRBV27 with TRBJ1-4; D possibly corresponds to TRBD1 (5 bases). V was shortened by 2 bases and J by 8 bases, with 12 bases between the two germline ends. CDR3 length equals 14 residues. CDR1 MNHEY and CDR2 SMNVEV come from the germline V gene (reference sequence). The CDR3 region is CASSLRGYKEKLFF. The DNA of the CDR3 is TGTGCCAGCAGTTTAAGGGGATATAAAGAAAAACTGTTTTTT.

This clone has only a few counts. The chain employs TRBV11-2 and TRBJ1-2, with D tentatively TRBD1 (5 bases). The CDR3 runs to 13 residues. V lost 2 bases to trimming and J lost 6 bases, with 10 bases between them. Germline V gives CDR1 SGHAT, CDR2 FQNNGV. CDR3 loop: CASSLTRVHGYTF. DNA of the CDR3: TGTGCCAGCAGCTTAACCAGGGTTCATGGCTACACCTTC. The full variable domain, its missing parts supplied by reference TRBV11-2 and TRBJ1-2, is EAGVAQSPRYKIIEKRQSVAFWCNPISGHATLYWYQQILGQGPKLLIQFQNNGVVDDSQLPKDRFSAERLKGVDSTLKIQPAKLEDSAVYLCASSLTRVHGYTFGSGTRLTVV.

This clone was found once. Here the CDR3 DNA reads TGTGCCAGCAGCCAAATCGGAGTTCTCTATGGCTACACCTTC. This encodes CASSQIGVLYGYTF. The rearrangement joins TRBV14 to TRBJ1-2; D is uncertain. The germline V and J ends were trimmed by 2 bases and 4 bases, with 11 bases remaining between them. This CDR3 has 14 residues. CDR1 is SGHDN, CDR2 FVKESK, per germline.

This clone was counted a single time. This chain connects TRBV5-6 to TRBJ2-3; D unresolved. Between the trimmed V and J ends, which lost 0 bases and 4 bases, there was a span of 6 bases. Per the germline V gene, CDR1 is SGHDT and CDR2 is YYEEEE. This CDR3 comprises 13 residues. This CDR3 is CASSLESPDTQYF. The CDR3 coding sequence is TGTGCCAGCAGCTTGGAATCCCCAGATACGCAGTATTTT.

The CDR3 protein is CASSSPQETRSPLHF. The CDR3 bases are TGTGCCAGCAGCTCCCCCCAGGAAACAAGGTCACCCCTCCACTTT. The rearrangement joins TRBV7-2 to TRBJ1-6; no clear D gene. Trimming shortened V by 4 bases and J by 10 bases, and 17 bases separated the two germline ends. Germline lookup yields CDR1 SGHTA and CDR2 FQGNSA. The CDR3 consists of 15 residues.

This clone was recorded once. The chain couples TRBV7-9 to TRBJ2-5, with 9 bases fitting TRBD1. This CDR3 comprises 17 residues. The V gene's germline CDR1 is SEHNR and CDR2 FQNEAQ (reference sequence). J lost 0 bases, V lost 2 bases, and 7 bases had no gene match. The CDR3 DNA is TGTGCCAGCAGCTTACCATGGACAGGGGAGTACCAAGAGACCCAGTACTTC. Translated: CASSLPWTGEYQETQYF.

This sequence joins TRBV27 and TRBJ2-2; D could derive from TRBD1 or TRBD2 (5 bases each). V lost 6 bases, J lost 6 bases, and 8 bases lay in between. Germline V gives CDR1 MNHEY, CDR2 SMNVEV (reference sequence). The CDR3 runs to 12 residues. The CDR3 is CASSGAPGELFF. CDR3 coding DNA: TGTGCCAGCAGCGGGGCGCCCGGGGAGCTGTTTTTT.

V is TRBV30 and J is TRBJ2-1, with D perhaps TRBD1 (5 bases). Germline-derived CDR1 and CDR2 are GTSNPN and SVGIG (reference sequence). V shed 4 bases and J shed 7 bases, with 11 bases lying between them. The CDR3 length is 12 residues. The CDR3 sequence: CAWMAGRNEQFF. The CDR3 nucleotides read TGTGCCTGGATGGCAGGGCGAAATGAGCAGTTCTTC.

This clone was observed a handful of times. Other DNA sequences in this sample translate to the same CDR3. The J gene is TRBJ2-1, the V gene TRBV6-5, with D tentatively TRBD2 (5 bases). V lost 2 bases and J lost 7, with 6 bases in between. Germline V lookup: CDR1 MNHEY, CDR2 SVGAGI. The CDR3 totals 12 residues. The CDR3 spells CASSYPGNEQFF. The DNA of the CDR3 is TGTGCCAGCAGTTACCCGGGGAATGAGCAGTTCTTC.

On this clone itself: The sample contains more than one DNA sequence encoding this CDR3. The CDR3 bases are TGTGCCAGCAGCGTAGGGACTAGCGGAAGCACAGATACGCAGTATTTT. Its translation: CASSVGTSGSTDTQYF. The rearrangement joins TRBV9 to TRBJ2-3; 10 nucleotides match TRBD2. V trimming: 0 bases; J trimming: 0 bases; junction bases outside the gene matches: 1. Germline V gives CDR1 SGDLS, CDR2 YYNGEE. The CDR3 extends over 16 amino acids.

V usage is TRBV7-3 and J usage is TRBJ2-3; D gene uncertain. Germline loops: CDR1 SGHTA, CDR2 FQGTGA. The length of the CDR3 is 15 residues. V dropped 5 bases and J dropped 1 base, with 13 bases sitting between them. The CDR3 region has the DNA TGTGCCAGCAGCAGTCTAGGCGTCGGCACAGATACGCAGTATTTT. Translated, it gives CASSSLGVGTDTQYF. Full variable domain (missing parts from reference TRBV7-3 and TRBJ2-3): GAGVSQTPSNKVTEKGKYVELRCDPISGHTALYWYRQSLGQGPEFLIYFQGTGAADDSGLPNDRFFAVRPEGSVSTLKIQRTERGDSAVYLCASSSLGVGTDTQYFGPGTRLTVL.

CDR3 nucleotide sequence: TGTGCCAGCAGCTCAGGGGACGGGGAGCTGTTTTTT. Translating it yields CASSSGDGELFF. The genes are TRBV5-6 and TRBJ2-2, with D perhaps TRBD1 (6 bases). Germline V CDR1 and CDR2: SGHDT, YYEEEE. The CDR3 contains 12 residues. The V gene lost 3 bases and the J gene lost 7 bases, with 7 bases spanning the gap.

This clone was picked up one time. The V call is TRBV10-1, the J call TRBJ2-7; possibly TRBD1 for D (6 bases). V was clipped by 9 bases and J by 1 base, with 10 bases between them. The CDR3 is 12 residues long. Germline V gene sequence: CDR1 WNHNN, CDR2 SYGVQD (reference sequence). CDR3 in amino acids: CARNRESYEQYF. The CDR3 DNA reads as TGCGCCAGGAACAGGGAGTCCTACGAGCAGTACTTC.

This clone was picked up one time. The rearrangement joins TRBV21-1 to TRBJ2-7; the table's TRBD1 call for D was not verified on the DNA. TRBV21-1 is recorded as a pseudogene. This CDR3 is built from 17 residues. The CDR3 region has the DNA TGTGCCAGCAGCAGACCCGGACAGGGGACCCAGTCCTACGAGCAGTACTTC. Protein product: CASSRPGQGTQSYEQYF.

This clone showed up just once. The rearrangement links TRBV18 to TRBJ1-2; D unclear. The CDR3 runs 15 residues. Trimming shortened V by 2 bases and J by 7 bases, and 17 bases separated the two germline ends. Germline lookup yields CDR1 KGHSH and CDR2 LQKENI. The CDR3 spells CASSPGVNLRAGYTF. CDR3 nucleotides: TGTGCCAGCTCACCAGGCGTAAATTTAAGAGCTGGCTACACCTTC.

This chain links TRBV9 with TRBJ2-7; D is perhaps TRBD1 (6 bases). The CDR3 is made up of 11 amino acids. The V end lost 7 bases, the J end lost 5 bases, and 10 bases lay between the germline ends. Germline loops: CDR1 SGDLS, CDR2 YYNGEE. This CDR3 is CASATGNEQYF. CDR3 sequence (DNA): TGTGCCAGCGCCACAGGGAACGAGCAGTACTTC.

This clone was observed once. This sample also contains other DNA sequences that code for the same CDR3. The gene calls are TRBV6-5 and TRBJ2-1, with D unresolved. This CDR3 has 14 amino acids. Germline V gene data show CDR1 as MNHEY and CDR2 as SVGAGI. With 2 bases removed from V and 5 bases from J, the gap between germline ends came to 10 bases. The chain's CDR3 is CASSYLGPNNEQFF. CDR3 nucleotides: TGTGCCAGCAGTTACCTTGGACCCAACAATGAGCAGTTCTTC.

V usage is TRBV10-3 and J usage is TRBJ2-1, with D possibly matching TRBD2 (6 bases). The CDR3 extends over 15 amino acids. Trimming shortened V by 2 bases and J by 2 bases, and 10 bases separated the two germline ends. Germline V lookup: CDR1 ENHRY, CDR2 SYGVKD. CDR3 protein: CAISEGGDTYNEQFF. CDR3 nucleotide sequence: TGTGCCATCAGTGAGGGCGGGGATACCTACAATGAGCAGTTCTTC.

J is TRBJ2-1 and V is TRBV21-1; the table calls TRBD2, which could not be checked here. TRBV21-1 is recorded as a pseudogene. The CDR3 consists of 18 residues. Here the CDR3 reads CASSKGGSGRYSYNEQFF. DNA for the CDR3: TGTGCCAGCAGCAAAGGCGGTAGCGGTAGATACTCCTACAATGAGCAGTTCTTC.

Regarding this clone: This specimen includes other DNA sequences encoding the same CDR3. V is TRBV27 and J is TRBJ2-7, with D perhaps TRBD2 (6 bases). Looked up from germline, CDR1 is MNHEY and CDR2 is SMNVEV (reference sequence). The CDR3 extends over 14 amino acids. V lost 3 bases, J lost 2 bases, and 11 bases lay in between. The CDR3 bases are TGTGCCAGCAGTTTGCGCGGGACGGCCTACGAGCAGTACTTC. Protein sequence: CASSLRGTAYEQYF.

The chain couples TRBV9 to TRBJ2-3; D unresolved. This CDR3 spans 14 amino acids. In germline, CDR1 is SGDLS, CDR2 YYNGEE. V lost 2 bases, J lost 0 bases, and 7 bases lay in between. The CDR3 DNA reads TGTGCCAGCAGCGTTGAGAGGAGCACAGATACGCAGTATTTT. As protein: CASSVERSTDTQYF.

V usage is TRBV15 and J usage is TRBJ2-1, with D possibly TRBD2 on 6 matching bases. The V gene's germline CDR1 is LNHNV and CDR2 YYDKDF (reference sequence). This CDR3 is 17 amino acids long. The V end lost 0 bases, the J end lost 4 bases, and 16 bases lay between the germline ends. The CDR3 sequence is CATSRDSGASVYNEQFF. Here the CDR3 DNA reads TGTGCCACCAGCAGAGATAGTGGGGCTAGCGTTTACAATGAGCAGTTCTTC.

This clone occurred once. This same CDR3 is encoded by further DNA sequences in the sample. The genes are TRBV6-1 and TRBJ2-7; D may match TRBD1 or TRBD2 (5 bases each). CDR1 is MNHNS, CDR2 SASEGT, per germline. With 3 bases removed from V and 3 bases from J, the gap between germline ends came to 9 bases. The CDR3 runs to 13 residues. CDR3 sequence reads: CASSEGRNYEQYF. The CDR3 coding sequence is TGTGCCAGCAGTGAGGGACGGAACTACGAGCAGTACTTC.

The chain recombines TRBV27 with TRBJ2-5; the match to TRBD1 covers 8 bases. The last part of the DNA fits TRBJ2-7 better; the J call may be wrong. Germline lookup yields CDR1 MNHEY and CDR2 SMNVEV (reference sequence). This CDR3 is 14 amino acids long. This chain's CDR3 is CASSLRQGTNEQYF. The CDR3 coding sequence is TGTGCCAGCAGTTTGAGACAGGGGACAAACGAGCAGTACTTC.

With regard to this clone: The sample carries other DNA sequences with the same CDR3. V usage is TRBV7-9 and J usage is TRBJ2-7; D unresolved. There are 11 residues in the CDR3. V shed 5 bases and J shed 4 bases, with 6 bases lying between them. CDR1 and CDR2 from the germline V gene are SEHNR and FQNEAQ (reference sequence). The CDR3 reads CASSDGYEQYF. The DNA for the CDR3 is TGTGCCAGCAGCGATGGGTACGAGCAGTACTTC.

The chain recombines TRBV9 with TRBJ1-1, with D perhaps matching TRBD1 (5 bases). Germline V gene data show CDR1 as SGDLS and CDR2 as YYNGEE. Trimming took off 2 bases at V and 3 bases at J, with 17 bases between the two ends. The CDR3 spans 16 residues. In DNA, the CDR3 is TGTGCCAGCAGCGTTAGTGGAGGGGCCGTGTACACTGAAGCTTTCTTT. It codes for CASSVSGGAVYTEAFF.